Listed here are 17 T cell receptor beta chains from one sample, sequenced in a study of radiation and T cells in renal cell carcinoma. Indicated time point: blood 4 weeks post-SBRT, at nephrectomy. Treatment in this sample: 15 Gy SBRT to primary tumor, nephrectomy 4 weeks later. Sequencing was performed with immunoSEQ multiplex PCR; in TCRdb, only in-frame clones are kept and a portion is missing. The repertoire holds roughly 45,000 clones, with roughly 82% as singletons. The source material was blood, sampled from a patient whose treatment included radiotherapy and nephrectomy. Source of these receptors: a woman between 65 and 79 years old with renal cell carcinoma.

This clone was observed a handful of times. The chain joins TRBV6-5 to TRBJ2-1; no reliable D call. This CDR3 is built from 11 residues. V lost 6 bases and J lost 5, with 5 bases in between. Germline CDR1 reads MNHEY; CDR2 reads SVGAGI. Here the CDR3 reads CASSLHNEQFF. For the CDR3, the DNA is TGTGCCAGCAGCCTACACAATGAGCAGTTCTTC.

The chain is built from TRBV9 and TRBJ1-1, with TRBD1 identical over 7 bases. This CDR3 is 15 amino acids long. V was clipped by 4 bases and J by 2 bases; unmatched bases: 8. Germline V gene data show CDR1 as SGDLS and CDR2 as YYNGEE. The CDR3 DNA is TGTGCCAGCAGCCCACTCCAGGGGGTCAACACTGAAGCTTTCTTT. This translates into CASSPLQGVNTEAFF.

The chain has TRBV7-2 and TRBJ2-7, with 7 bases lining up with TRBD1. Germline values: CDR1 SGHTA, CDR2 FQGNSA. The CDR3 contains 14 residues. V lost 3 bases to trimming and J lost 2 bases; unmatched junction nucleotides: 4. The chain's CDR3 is CASSFNRGTYEQYF. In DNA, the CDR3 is TGTGCCAGCAGCTTTAACAGGGGAACCTACGAGCAGTACTTC. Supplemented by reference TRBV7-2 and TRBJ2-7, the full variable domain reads GAGVSQSPSNKVTEKGKDVELRCDPISGHTALYWYRQSLGQGLEFLIYFQGNSAPDKSGLPSDRFSAERTGGSVSTLTIQRTQQEDSAVYLCASSFNRGTYEQYFGPGTRLTVT.

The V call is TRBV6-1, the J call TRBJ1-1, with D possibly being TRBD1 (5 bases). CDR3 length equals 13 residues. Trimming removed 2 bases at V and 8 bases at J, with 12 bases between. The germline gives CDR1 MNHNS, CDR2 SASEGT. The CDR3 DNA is TGTGCCAGCAGTGAAACCCCGGCAGGGGAAGCTTTCTTT. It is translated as CASSETPAGEAFF.

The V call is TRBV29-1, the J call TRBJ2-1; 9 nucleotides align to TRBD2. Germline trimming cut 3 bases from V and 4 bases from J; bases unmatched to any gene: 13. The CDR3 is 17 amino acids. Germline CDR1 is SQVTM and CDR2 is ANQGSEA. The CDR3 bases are TGCAGCGTTGATCTGGCTAGCGGGACGAGTAAGTACAATGAGCAGTTCTTC. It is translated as CSVDLASGTSKYNEQFF.

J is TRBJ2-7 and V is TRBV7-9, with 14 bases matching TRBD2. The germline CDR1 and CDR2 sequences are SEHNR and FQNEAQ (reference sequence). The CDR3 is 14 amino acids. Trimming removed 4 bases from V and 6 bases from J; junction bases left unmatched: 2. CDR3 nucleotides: TGTGCCAGCAGCTCCGGACTAGCGGGAGGCGAGCAGTACTTC. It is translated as CASSSGLAGGEQYF.

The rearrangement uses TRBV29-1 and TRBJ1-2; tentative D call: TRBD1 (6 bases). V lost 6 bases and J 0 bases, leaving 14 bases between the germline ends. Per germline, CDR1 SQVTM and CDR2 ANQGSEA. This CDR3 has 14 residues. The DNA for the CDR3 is TGCAGCGTGGAGGGGGGGGCTGCTAACTATGGCTACACCTTC. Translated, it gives CSVEGGAANYGYTF.

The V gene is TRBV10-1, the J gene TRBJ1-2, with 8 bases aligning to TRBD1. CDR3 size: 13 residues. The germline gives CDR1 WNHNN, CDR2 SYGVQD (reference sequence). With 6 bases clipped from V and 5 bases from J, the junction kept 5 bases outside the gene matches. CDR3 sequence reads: CASSPDRAYGYTF. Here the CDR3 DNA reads TGCGCCAGCAGCCCGGACAGGGCTTATGGCTACACCTTC.

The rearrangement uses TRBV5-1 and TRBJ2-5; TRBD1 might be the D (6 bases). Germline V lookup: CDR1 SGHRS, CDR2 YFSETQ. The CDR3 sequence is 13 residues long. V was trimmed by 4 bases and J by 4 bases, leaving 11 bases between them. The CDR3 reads CASSPTGRETQYF. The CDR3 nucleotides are TGCGCCAGCAGCCCAACAGGGAGAGAGACCCAGTACTTC.

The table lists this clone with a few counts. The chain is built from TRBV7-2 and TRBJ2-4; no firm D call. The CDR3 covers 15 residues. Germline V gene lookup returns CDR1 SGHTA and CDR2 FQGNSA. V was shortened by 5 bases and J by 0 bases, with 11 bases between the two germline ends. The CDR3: CASSPDGLAKNIQYF. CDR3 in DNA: TGTGCCAGCAGCCCGGATGGGTTAGCCAAAAACATTCAGTACTTC.

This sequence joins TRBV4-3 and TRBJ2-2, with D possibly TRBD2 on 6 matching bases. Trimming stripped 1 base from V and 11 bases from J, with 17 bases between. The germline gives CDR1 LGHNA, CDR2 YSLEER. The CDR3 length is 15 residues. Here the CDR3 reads CASSQGGGGPEELFF. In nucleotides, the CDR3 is TGCGCCAGCAGCCAAGGGGGAGGAGGGCCCGAAGAGCTGTTTTTT.

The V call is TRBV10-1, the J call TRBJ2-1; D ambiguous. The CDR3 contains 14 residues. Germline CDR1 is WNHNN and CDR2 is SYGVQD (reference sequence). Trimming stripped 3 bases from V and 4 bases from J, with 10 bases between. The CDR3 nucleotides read TGCGCCAGCAGTGAAAGTCCAGGTTACAATGAGCAGTTCTTC. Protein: CASSESPGYNEQFF.

The CDR3 region is CASSSRQNYGYTF. CDR3 nucleotide sequence: TGTGCCAGCAGCTCCCGACAGAACTATGGCTACACCTTC. The V and J genes are TRBV6-6 and TRBJ1-2; TRBD1 might be the D (5 bases). The CDR3 totals 13 residues. The V and J ends lost 6 bases and 2 bases respectively, with 10 bases between them. The germline CDR1 and CDR2 sequences are MNHNY and SVGAGI (reference sequence).

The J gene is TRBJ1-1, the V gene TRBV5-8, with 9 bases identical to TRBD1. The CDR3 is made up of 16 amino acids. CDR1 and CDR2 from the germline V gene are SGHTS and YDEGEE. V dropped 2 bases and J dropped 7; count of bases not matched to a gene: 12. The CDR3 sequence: CASSFDLGQGVIEAFF. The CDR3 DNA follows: TGTGCCAGCAGCTTTGATTTGGGACAGGGAGTCATTGAAGCTTTCTTT.

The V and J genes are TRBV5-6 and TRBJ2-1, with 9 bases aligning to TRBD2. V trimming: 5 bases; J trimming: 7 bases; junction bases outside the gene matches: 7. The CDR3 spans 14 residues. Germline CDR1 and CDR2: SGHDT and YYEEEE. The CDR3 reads CASRERGAGNEQFF. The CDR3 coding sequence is TGTGCCAGCAGAGAGCGGGGGGCTGGGAATGAGCAGTTCTTC.

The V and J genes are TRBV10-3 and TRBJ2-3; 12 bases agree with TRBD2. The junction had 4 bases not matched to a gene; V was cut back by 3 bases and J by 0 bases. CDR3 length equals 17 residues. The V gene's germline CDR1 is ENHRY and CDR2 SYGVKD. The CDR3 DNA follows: TGTGCCATCAGTGATGACGGGACTAGCGGGAGCACAGATACGCAGTATTTT. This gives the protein CAISDDGTSGSTDTQYF.

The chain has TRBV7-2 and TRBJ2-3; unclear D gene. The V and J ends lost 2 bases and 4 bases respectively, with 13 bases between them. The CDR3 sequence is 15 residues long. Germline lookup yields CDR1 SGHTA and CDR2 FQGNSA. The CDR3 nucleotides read TGTGCCAGCAGCTTACTAAAGGGCCGGCCAGATACGCAGTATTTT. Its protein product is CASSLLKGRPDTQYF.